One and the same sample provided the 16 T cell receptor beta chains below, sequenced in a study of Graves' ophthalmopathy and Graves' hyperthyroidism. Transcripts of RNA were the source for amplifying TCR beta CDR3 regions. HTBI primers primed a first-round RT-PCR, and a second-round multiplex PCR followed. TCRdb itself ran the multiplex PCR reads through MiXCR, one entry per CDR3 protein. Of almost 400,000 distinct CDR3 sequences in the sample, approximately 20% were seen once. Sequencing input: peripheral blood. Receptors were obtained from a woman aged 18-30 years with Graves' ophthalmopathy.

This clonotype was picked up many times. This chain joins TRBV10-3 and TRBJ1-3; D is undetermined. Germline V gene sequence: CDR1 ENHRY, CDR2 SYGVKD. Trimming removed 7 bases from V and 0 bases from J, with 10 bases in between. This CDR3 comprises 14 residues. The CDR3 bases are TGTGCCATCACGTCGGCCCTCTCTGGAAACACCATATATTTT. Protein product: CAITSALSGNTIYF.

The V gene is TRBV30, the J gene TRBJ2-1; 11 positions agree with TRBD2. Germline CDR1 and CDR2: GTSNPN and SVGIG (reference sequence). The CDR3 is 17 residues long. With V trimmed by 0 bases and J by 0 bases, 4 bases remained unmatched. For the CDR3, the DNA is TGTGCCTGGAGTGTACCTGGGACTAGCGGCTCCTACAATGAGCAGTTCTTC. It codes for CAWSVPGTSGSYNEQFF.

The CDR3 nucleotides read TGTGCCAGCAGAAGGACCCCCGGAGGGACTGAAGCTTTCTTT. Translating it yields CASRRTPGGTEAFF. V gene TRBV6-1 combines with J gene TRBJ1-1, with D uncertain. V lost 6 bases and J 5 bases, leaving 16 bases between the germline ends. In germline, CDR1 is MNHNS, CDR2 SASEGT. The CDR3 contains 14 residues.

The chain combines TRBV6-2 or TRBV6-3 with TRBJ1-2, with 8 bases identical to TRBD1. The trim removed 8 bases at V and 4 bases at J, leaving 12 bases unmatched. This CDR3 has 15 residues. CDR1 and CDR2 from the germline V gene are MNHEY and SVGEGT. The CDR3 sequence: CASSYTPTGGYGYTF. The CDR3 nucleotides are TGTGCCAGCTCCTACACGCCAACAGGGGGCTATGGCTACACCTTC.

Many counts were recorded for this clonotype. This chain links TRBV28 with TRBJ2-7; D is undetermined. Germline CDR1 and CDR2: MDHEN and SYDVKM. The CDR3 sequence is 13 residues long. V lost 2 bases, J lost 3 bases, and 8 bases lay in between. The CDR3 nucleotides read TGTGCCAGCAGTTTAAGTGGGTACTACGAGCAGTACTTC. Amino acid sequence: CASSLSGYYEQYF.

On this clonotype itself: A single base separates this from a much larger clone, so it may be a read error. This chain connects TRBV30 to TRBJ2-5; the D gene is possibly TRBD1 (5 bases). This CDR3 is 12 amino acids long. The germline gives CDR1 GTSNPN, CDR2 SVGIG (reference sequence). V lost 7 bases to trimming and J lost 1 base, with 10 bases between them. In nucleotides, the CDR3 is TGTGCCTTGACGCAGGGCCAAGAGACCCAGTACTTC. The encoded protein is CALTQGQETQYF.

This clonotype was found many times. The DNA of the CDR3 is TGTGCCAGCAGTTTACCCCCAGGGGAAAATTCACCCCTCCACTTT. Translated: CASSLPPGENSPLHF. The chain couples TRBV12-3 or TRBV12-4 to TRBJ1-6; TRBD1 is a possible D gene (6 bases). The CDR3 contains 15 residues. Trimming pared 2 bases from V and 7 bases from J, leaving 12 bases between.

This clonotype was seen repeatedly, ten times or more. This sequence joins TRBV5-1 and TRBJ1-2; 9 nucleotides align to TRBD1. Trimming removed 4 bases from V and 6 bases from J; junction bases left unmatched: 7. Germline lookup yields CDR1 SGHRS and CDR2 YFSETQ. The CDR3 is 14 amino acids. The CDR3 spells CASSTLGTGHGYTF. CDR3 sequence (DNA): TGCGCCAGCAGCACTTTAGGGACAGGGCATGGCTACACCTTC.

This clonotype was observed at least ten times. The chain links TRBV19 to TRBJ1-2, with unresolved D. The V gene lost 5 bases and the J gene lost 4 bases, with 11 bases spanning the gap. The V gene's germline CDR1 is LNHDA and CDR2 SQIVND (reference sequence). This CDR3 is built from 13 residues. The CDR3 reads CASSLPAAYGYTF. CDR3 coding DNA: TGTGCCAGTAGTCTACCCGCCGCCTATGGCTACACCTTC.

This clonotype came up once. The chain combines TRBV11-2 with TRBJ1-2; unclear D gene. Trimming left V 7 bases short and J 5 bases short, with 8 bases between. Per germline, CDR1 SGHAT and CDR2 FQNNGV. The CDR3 runs 11 residues. The CDR3 is CASTTYYGYTF. The CDR3 DNA follows: TGTGCCAGCACGACTTATTATGGCTACACCTTC.

In its sample, this clonotype was seen many times. CDR3: CASRGQGNYGYTF. The CDR3 bases are TGTGCCAGTAGAGGACAGGGGAACTATGGCTACACCTTC. This rearrangement joins TRBV12-3 or TRBV12-4 to TRBJ1-2, with 9 nucleotides matching TRBD1. After removal of 9 bases from V and 2 bases from J, the junction contained 4 bases not matched to a gene. The CDR3 length is 13 residues.

This clonotype was recorded many times. This chain links TRBV6-2 or TRBV6-3 with TRBJ1-6; possible D gene TRBD1, 6 bases. The CDR3 contains 13 residues. CDR1 and CDR2 (germline): MNHEY, SVGEGT. V lost 5 bases, J lost 8 bases, and 10 bases lay in between. CDR3 in amino acids: CASSDRRDSPLHF. CDR3 DNA: TGTGCCAGCAGTGACAGGCGCGATTCACCCCTCCACTTT.

In its sample, this clonotype was seen many times. The V and J genes are TRBV7-8 and TRBJ2-7; D is perhaps TRBD1 (5 bases). This CDR3 comprises 14 residues. Germline CDR1 and CDR2: SGHVS and FQNEAQ. V gave up 5 bases and J gave up 7 bases, with 18 bases separating them. The CDR3 bases are TGTGCCAGCAGCCCGCTGACAGCTACGGGTGAGCAGTACTTC. The encoded protein is CASSPLTATGEQYF. Full variable domain (outside the CDR3, taken from reference TRBV7-8 and TRBJ2-7): GAGVSQSPRYKVAKRGQDVALRCDPISGHVSLFWYQQALGQGPEFLTYFQNEAQLDKSGLPSDRFFAERPEGSVSTLKIQRTQQEDSAVYLCASSPLTATGEQYFGPGTRLTVT.

This clonotype was detected ten times or more. This rearrangement joins TRBV7-9 to TRBJ1-1, with no clear D. Trimming removed 7 bases at V and 10 bases at J, with 22 bases between. Germline V gene sequence: CDR1 SEHNR, CDR2 FQNEAQ (reference sequence). This CDR3 is 14 amino acids long. The CDR3 reads CASTGGGSRRGAFF. The CDR3 nucleotides read TGTGCCAGCACCGGTGGCGGAAGCCGTAGAGGAGCTTTCTTT.

This clonotype was counted many times. This chain's CDR3 is CASSSWDRDQNYGYTF. The CDR3 DNA reads as TGTGCCAGCAGTTCATGGGACAGGGATCAAAACTATGGCTACACCTTC. The chain combines TRBV12-3 or TRBV12-4 with TRBJ1-2, with TRBD1 matching over 9 bases. The CDR3 is 16 amino acids. Trimming cost V 4 bases and J 2 bases; bases outside gene matches: 8.

This clonotype was detected ten times or more. The chain joins TRBV7-3 to TRBJ2-5; D is ambiguous. Germline CDR1 and CDR2: SGHTA and FQGTGA. V shed 5 bases and J shed 5 bases, with 12 bases lying between them. The CDR3 length is 13 residues. The CDR3 nucleotides are TGTGCCAGCAGCCCCGACCGATCGGAGACCCAGTACTTC. Encoded protein: CASSPDRSETQYF.